The 16 T cell receptor beta chains presented below share a single source sample, sequenced in a study of neurological immune-mediated disorders (dated by TCRdb to about 2019). Libraries were constructed by 5' RACE. Instrument used: Illumina HiSeq 2500. Through fastp at Q25 and MiXCR, TCRdb rebuilt clones from the public reads, retaining in-frame beta chains. Each entry is one CDR3 protein sequence, shown with its most common DNA and genes. Present in this sample are tens of thousands of distinct CDR3 sequences, about a tenth of which were seen just once. Around 1.8% of the sample rests with the top ten. The sequencing sample was made of PBMCs. The receptors originated from a man aged 35-49 years in good health.

This clonotype has at least ten counts. A much larger clone lies one base from this, so it may be a read error. The rearrangement links TRBV28 to TRBJ2-1; D remains unclear. The CDR3 is 11 amino acids. Germline V CDR1 and CDR2: MDHEN, SYDVKM. Trimming took off 4 bases at V and 3 bases at J, with 1 base between the two ends. The CDR3 loop is CASSYYNEQFF. The CDR3 region has the DNA TGTGCCAGCAGTTACTACAATGAGCAGTTCTTC.

This clonotype was counted only a few times. V gene TRBV14 combines with J gene TRBJ2-1; no clear D. The CDR3 sequence is 13 residues long. Trimming cost V 0 bases and J 7 bases, with 7 bases left between them. Germline loops: CDR1 SGHDN, CDR2 FVKESK. The CDR3: CASSQDLGNEQFF. The DNA of the CDR3 is TGTGCCAGCAGCCAAGATCTAGGGAATGAGCAGTTCTTC.

This clonotype has ten or more counts. The chain uses TRBV15 and TRBJ1-2, with D possibly being TRBD1 (6 bases). With 4 bases removed from V and 2 bases from J, the gap between germline ends came to 14 bases. CDR3 length: 15 amino acids. Germline V gives CDR1 LNHNV, CDR2 YYDKDF (reference sequence). The CDR3 reads CATSTGAQGNYGYTF. CDR3 DNA: TGTGCCACCAGCACAGGGGCTCAAGGAAACTATGGCTACACCTTC.

This clonotype has ten or more counts. V usage is TRBV28 and J usage is TRBJ2-5; possibly TRBD2 for D (5 bases). Trimming stripped 2 bases from V and 3 bases from J, with 10 bases between. CDR1 is MDHEN and CDR2 is SYDVKM in the germline V gene. The CDR3 extends over 14 amino acids. CDR3 protein: CASSLGVGKETQYF. The CDR3 region has the DNA TGTGCCAGCAGTTTAGGTGTCGGGAAAGAGACCCAGTACTTC.

This clonotype occurred many times. J is TRBJ1-1 and V is TRBV27, with D unclear. Germline loops: CDR1 MNHEY, CDR2 SMNVEV (reference sequence). The CDR3 loop spans 14 amino acids. Trimming stripped 4 bases from V and 1 base from J, with 10 bases between. CDR3: CASSSPSGNTEAFF. In nucleotides, the CDR3 is TGTGCCAGCAGTTCCCCTTCAGGGAACACTGAAGCTTTCTTT.

Notes on this clonotype: A read error is possible here, since a much larger clone lies one base away. This sequence joins TRBV3-1 and TRBJ2-1, with 9 bases matching TRBD2. The CDR3 consists of 19 residues. The germline gives CDR1 LGHDT, CDR2 YNNKEL (reference sequence). The CDR3 sequence: CVSSRRGLAGVGSPNEQFF. The CDR3 DNA reads TGTGTCAGCAGCCGCAGAGGATTAGCGGGAGTTGGGTCCCCCAATGAGCAGTTCTTC.

This clonotype was seen many times. The chain links TRBV6-6 to TRBJ2-7; the D gene is possibly TRBD2 (5 bases). Trimming removed 3 bases at V and 7 bases at J, with 10 bases between. The CDR3 runs to 12 residues. Germline CDR1 and CDR2: MNHNY and SVGAGI (reference sequence). The CDR3 DNA sequence: TGTGCCAGCAGTTATTACTCGGGGGAGCAGTACTTC. It translates to CASSYYSGEQYF.

A few counts support this clonotype. The CDR3 DNA is TGTGCCACCATGAGCGGGACTGAAGCTTTCTTT. Translating it yields CATMSGTEAFF. This rearrangement joins TRBV6-5 to TRBJ1-1; D is uncertain. Germline assignment: CDR1 MNHEY and CDR2 SVGAGI. Trimming took off 10 bases at V and 5 bases at J, with 11 bases between the two ends. The CDR3 sequence is 11 residues long.

As regards this clonotype: A much larger clone lies a single base off, so this may be a read error. The chain employs TRBV12-5 and TRBJ1-5; tentative D call: TRBD1 (6 bases). V was trimmed by 6 bases and J by 4 bases, leaving 25 bases between them. Looked up from germline, CDR1 is LGHNT and CDR2 is FRNRAP. The CDR3 is 18 residues long. Written as DNA, the CDR3 is TGTGCTAGTGGCCCTATCGAGACAGGCCAGAATAGAAATCAGCCCCAGCATTTT. Translated: CASGPIETGQNRNQPQHF.

This clonotype was seen at least ten times. The chain couples TRBV18 to TRBJ2-7; TRBD1 agrees at 9 bases. CDR1 is KGHSH, CDR2 LQKENI, per germline. There are 16 residues in the CDR3. The V segment lost 3 bases and the J segment 2 bases; nucleotides outside the gene matches: 8. The CDR3, as DNA: TGTGCCAGCTCACCTTGGCTGGGACAGGGCCCCTACGAGCAGTACTTC. Its protein is CASSPWLGQGPYEQYF.

This clonotype occurred many times. The V and J genes are TRBV11-2 and TRBJ2-5; perhaps TRBD1 as D (6 bases). V lost 5 bases and J 2 bases, leaving 15 bases between the germline ends. The germline V gene has CDR1 SGHAT and CDR2 FQNNGV. The CDR3 has 15 residues. The CDR3 protein is CASSLGTRGQETQYF. The CDR3 DNA reads as TGTGCCAGCAGCCTCGGGACACGTGGACAAGAGACCCAGTACTTC.

The table lists this clonotype with many counts. The gene calls are TRBV5-1 and TRBJ2-2, with a tentative D call TRBD1 (5 bases). CDR3 size: 14 residues. Looked up from germline, CDR1 is SGHRS and CDR2 is YFSETQ. V was cut by 5 bases and J by 2 bases, with 10 bases left in between. The CDR3: CASSQGDNTGELFF. CDR3 nucleotide sequence: TGCGCCAGCAGTCAAGGGGATAACACCGGGGAGCTGTTTTTT.

The V call is TRBV5-1, the J call TRBJ2-3; the D gene is possibly TRBD2 (6 bases). V dropped 3 bases and J dropped 5 bases, with 16 bases sitting between them. Germline-derived CDR1 and CDR2 are SGHRS and YFSETQ. The CDR3 spans 15 residues. DNA for the CDR3: TGCGCCAGCAGCTGGAAAAGGTCCGGGGGAGATACGCAGTATTTT. This translates into CASSWKRSGGDTQYF.

This clonotype has a count of ten or more. This rearrangement joins TRBV14 to TRBJ1-2, with unresolved D. Germline V CDR1 and CDR2: SGHDN, FVKESK. Trimming shortened V by 1 base and J by 0 bases, and 12 bases separated the two germline ends. This CDR3 comprises 16 residues. The CDR3, as DNA: TGTGCCAGCAGCCAAGTAAAGGCGGAAGCTAACTATGGCTACACCTTC. Encoded protein: CASSQVKAEANYGYTF.

This clonotype was seen at least ten times. V usage is TRBV5-1 and J usage is TRBJ2-7; weak D call: TRBD1 (6 bases). Germline-derived CDR1 and CDR2 are SGHRS and YFSETQ. V shed 0 bases and J shed 6 bases, with 16 bases lying between them. This CDR3 has 15 amino acids. The CDR3 here is CASSLEGQGLREQYF. Here the CDR3 DNA reads TGCGCCAGCAGCTTGGAGGGGCAGGGGTTGCGCGAGCAGTACTTC.

The V and J genes are TRBV29-1 and TRBJ1-6; D is unclear. Trimming removed 1 base from V and 11 bases from J, with 6 bases in between. The CDR3 spans 11 residues. From germline, CDR1 is SQVTM and CDR2 ANQGSEA. The CDR3 here is CSVEVEAPLHF. The CDR3 DNA reads TGCAGCGTTGAAGTTGAGGCACCCCTCCACTTT.